The present T cell receptor beta chain was sequenced within a study of cytomegalovirus exposure and HLA in healthy donors. V lost 7 bases and J lost 3; bases outside the gene matches: 8. This CDR3 is built from 14 residues. The germline V gene has CDR1 SGHRS and CDR2 YFSETQ. Primers included in the PCR were 60 Vbeta and 13 Jbeta primers. In the study's own analysis: Later, 80 million or so unique TCR beta chains were counted in an analysis, and 8.5 million to 13 million of them were shared. Method: immunoSEQ multiplex PCR; TCRdb's copy keeps in-frame clones and lacks some. V, J and clone size derive from that table, while D and trimming were established from the DNA sequence. In the table there are around 140,000 clones, roughly four fifths of which are singletons.

The rearrangement joins TRBV5-1 to TRBJ2-3; 7 nucleotides match TRBD1. The source is a woman aged 55 to 70 in good health and CMV-seronegative. The sequenced sample was PBMCs. The CDR3 sequence is CASASQGVTDTQYF. The CDR3 bases are TGCGCCAGCGCTAGCCAGGGGGTTACAGATACGCAGTATTTT.